This T cell receptor (beta chain) was sequenced in a study of T cell responses to AZD1222 COVID-19 vaccine. Whole-study results and caveats: The study found Spike-specific TCR breadth and depth rose after two AZD1222 doses. Among spike-specific TCRs, nearly half reportedly target unmutated variant regions. Among the donors, most were white British and more were female, and clonal diversity was possibly underestimated. Spike was spanned by vaccine-associated CD4 TCRs, with dominance at 160-218 and 743-854.

The assay was immunoSEQ multiplex PCR, and TCRdb's table has in-frame clones only and misses some. The data hold fewer than 200,000 clones, with about 90% observed a single time. On this clone: What it binds is unknown. At one end, the junction sequence differs from germline, possibly due to a read error.

The CDR3 is 9 amino acids. Germline V gene lookup returns CDR1 SGHTA and CDR2 FQGTGA. The sequencing used peripheral blood, collected on day 0 of AZD1222 vaccination. The chain carries TRBV7-3 and TRBJ1-4; weak D call: TRBD1 (5 bases). This TCR came from an adult in good health. CDR3 coding DNA: TGTGCCAGCAGCTTTGACAGATGGTTT. It is translated as CASSFDRWF.